The clone carrying this T cell receptor (beta chain) was picked up many times. Its target is not known. This entry comes from a study of response to subunit inactivated influenza vaccine. V lost 0 bases and J 1 base, leaving 12 bases between the germline ends. Germline V gives CDR1 ENHRY, CDR2 SYGVKD. CDR3 length equals 16 residues. Study-level points and caveats: T cells newly recruited by each seasonal influenza vaccination are few, the authors suggested.

TCRdb analysed the RT-PCR reads with MiXCR anew, one entry per CDR3 protein. Here the sample spans 150,000 to 200,000 distinct CDR3 sequences, about 12% being singletons. The same sample was also studied in work on T cells expressing NK-cell markers. As that study records: UMI-tagged 5'RACE template switching yielded the TCR beta cDNA. The CD3+CD56-NKG2C+ fraction of four donors was likewise dominated by these clonotypes.

The chain employs TRBV10-3 and TRBJ2-5; possibly TRBD1 for D (6 bases). The source of this sequence is a man aged 50 to 59 who received an inactivated influenza vaccine. The sequences come from CD8+ T cells sorted from PBMCs, collected less than 13 days after vaccination. In nucleotides, the CDR3 is TGTGCCATCAGTGAGTCGAAGGGGGTTGCCCAAGAGACCCAGTACTTC. Amino acids: CAISESKGVAQETQYF.